This TCR beta chain was documented in a study of molecular identifiers for immune sequencing clone quantification. Source material for naive CD8 libraries was roughly 18,000 to 1,000,000 sorted cells, with 10%, 30% or 50% RNA. TCRdb itself ran the PCR reads through MiXCR, one entry per CDR3 protein. Of around 460,000 distinct CDR3 sequences in the sample, over 20% were seen once. In its sample, this clonotype was seen a few times. V was trimmed by 7 bases and J by 7 bases, leaving 13 bases between them. The germline gives CDR1 MDHEN, CDR2 SYDVKM. The CDR3 extends over 12 amino acids. J is TRBJ1-1 and V is TRBV28; no definite D call. The sequence was obtained from a human donor in good health. Some libraries in this study had Jurkat cell RNA spiked in. Sequences were obtained from naive CD8+ T cells from blood, with Jurkat cell RNA spiked in. Subset noted: FACS-sorted CD8+CD4-CCR7+CD45RA+ naive T cells. The CDR3 DNA follows: TGTGCCAGCACGCGGGGATTGGGTGAAGCTTTCTTT. Its protein is CASTRGLGEAFF. Full variable domain (outside the CDR3, taken from reference TRBV28 and TRBJ1-1): DVKVTQSSRYLVKRTGEKVFLECVQDMDHENMFWYRQDPGLGLRLIYFSYDVKMKEKGDIPEGYSVSREKKERFSLILESASTNQTSMYLCASTRGLGEAFFGQGTRLTVV.